These 16 T cell receptor beta chains were sequenced from one sample in a study of blood T cells in healthy people across ages. The authors ran a second PCR of about 7 to 11 cycles using a sample-barcoded 5' primer and a J-beta primer mix. MiXCR, run by TCRdb on the 5' RACE reads, gives a single entry per CDR3 protein. The profile covers 1,300,000 or so distinct CDR3 sequences, with around 59% appearing a single time and 6.7% taken by the ten largest. Sequenced material: blood. Source of these receptors: a man in his late teens or twenties in good health.

The gene calls are TRBV6-5 and TRBJ2-3; no definite D call. The ends were cut back, 6 bases at V and 5 bases at J, with 12 bases in the middle. Germline-derived CDR1 and CDR2 are MNHEY and SVGAGI. The CDR3 contains 13 residues. The CDR3 DNA follows: TGTGCCAGCAGACCTATACAAATAGATACGCAGTATTTT. This sequence encodes CASRPIQIDTQYF.

This rearrangement joins TRBV7-9 to TRBJ1-2; 8 bases match TRBD1. CDR1 is SEHNR, CDR2 FQNEAQ, per germline (reference sequence). The length of the CDR3 is 16 residues. J was trimmed by 3 bases and V by 5 bases; bases with no gene match: 11. CDR3 protein: CASSQKRDRSYYGYTF. As DNA, the CDR3 is TGTGCCAGCAGCCAGAAACGGGACAGGTCTTACTATGGCTACACCTTC.

This clonotype turned up a few times. The chain joins TRBV28 to TRBJ1-5, with D tentatively TRBD1 (6 bases). Trimming pared 3 bases from V and 7 bases from J, leaving 19 bases between. CDR1 is MDHEN and CDR2 is SYDVKM in the germline V gene. CDR3 length: 16 amino acids. The CDR3, as DNA: TGTGCCAGCAGTTTGGTTGGACTACAGGGCTTCCAGCCCCAGCATTTT. It codes for CASSLVGLQGFQPQHF.

The chain combines TRBV6-2 or TRBV6-3 with TRBJ2-7; D is possibly TRBD1 (6 bases). The CDR3 totals 18 residues. The V gene lost 0 bases and the J gene lost 1 base, with 19 bases spanning the gap. CDR1 and CDR2 (germline): MNHEY, SVGEGT. The CDR3, as DNA: TGTGCCAGCAGTTACTCGATCCGCAGGACAGCGGTTTCCTACGAGCAGTACTTC. The encoded protein is CASSYSIRRTAVSYEQYF.

This rearrangement joins TRBV20-1 to TRBJ2-3, with D perhaps matching TRBD2 (6 bases). Trimming removed 0 bases at V and 1 base at J, with 8 bases between. This CDR3 contains 14 residues. Germline CDR1 reads DFQATT; CDR2 reads SNEGSKA (reference sequence). The CDR3 nucleotides read TGCAGTGCTAGAGATCCGGGGGGCACAGATACGCAGTATTTT. It is translated as CSARDPGGTDTQYF.

The rearrangement joins TRBV6-5 to TRBJ2-1, with D perhaps matching TRBD2 (5 bases). The CDR3 consists of 16 residues. Between the trimmed V and J ends, which lost 0 bases and 7 bases, there was a span of 16 bases. The germline CDR1 and CDR2 sequences are MNHEY and SVGAGI. The CDR3 sequence is CASSYSWAGGPNEQFF. CDR3 nucleotide sequence: TGTGCCAGCAGTTACTCGTGGGCGGGCGGACCAAATGAGCAGTTCTTC.

This rearrangement joins TRBV4-3 to TRBJ2-5; 10 bases fit TRBD2. Germline-derived CDR1 and CDR2 are LGHNA and YSLEER. V gave up 0 bases and J gave up 11 bases; unmatched junction bases: 18. This CDR3 contains 18 residues. CDR3 residues: CASSQDLRTSGYYNEQYF. For the CDR3, the DNA is TGCGCCAGCAGCCAAGACCTTCGGACTAGCGGCTACTACAATGAGCAGTACTTC.

The chain carries TRBV6-5 and TRBJ2-7; D possibly matches TRBD1 or TRBD2 (6 bases each). This CDR3 spans 14 amino acids. The V end lost 5 bases, the J end lost 2 bases, and 13 bases lay between the germline ends. The germline CDR1 and CDR2 sequences are MNHEY and SVGAGI. The CDR3 DNA is TGTGCCAGCAGTCCGGGGGCCTTAGCCTACGAGCAGTACTTC. It specifies CASSPGALAYEQYF.

The chain recombines TRBV3-1 with TRBJ1-5; D is unclear. Germline-derived CDR1 and CDR2 are LGHDT and YNNKEL (reference sequence). V was shortened by 3 bases and J by 3 bases, with 12 bases between the two germline ends. This CDR3 has 15 amino acids. CDR3 sequence (DNA): TGTGCCAGCAGCCACGACGTGGGGAACAATCAGCCCCAGCATTTT. This encodes CASSHDVGNNQPQHF.

The chain is built from TRBV27 and TRBJ1-2, with TRBD1 matching over 8 bases. The CDR3 consists of 13 residues. The V segment lost 0 bases and the J segment 6 bases; nucleotides outside the gene matches: 0. The germline gives CDR1 MNHEY, CDR2 SMNVEV (reference sequence). DNA for the CDR3: TGTGCCAGCAGTTTATCGGACAGGGATGGCTACACCTTC. It codes for CASSLSDRDGYTF.

This chain links TRBV20-1 with TRBJ2-3; 8 bases are shared with TRBD2. CDR1 and CDR2 from the germline V gene are DFQATT and SNEGSKA (reference sequence). V shed 7 bases and J 1 base; nucleotides not matched to a gene: 10. The CDR3 totals 15 residues. The CDR3 DNA reads as TGCAGTGTCCAACGAGCGGGAGTGGGCACAGATACGCAGTATTTT. Its translation is CSVQRAGVGTDTQYF.

The J gene is TRBJ2-1, the V gene TRBV7-9; possible D gene TRBD2, 5 bases. This CDR3 is 17 amino acids long. Germline CDR1 is SEHNR and CDR2 is FQNEAQ (reference sequence). V was pared by 0 bases and J by 0 bases, with 12 bases between. The CDR3 here is CASSLAVGGYSYNEQFF. The DNA for the CDR3 is TGTGCCAGCAGCTTAGCGGTCGGCGGGTACTCCTACAATGAGCAGTTCTTC.

The gene calls are TRBV12-3 or TRBV12-4 and TRBJ2-7, with 7 positions matching TRBD1. The CDR3 runs 14 residues. Trimming at V came to 6 bases and at J to 1 base, leaving 6 bases not matched to a gene. The CDR3, as DNA: TGTGCCAGCAGACTGGGACAGAAGTCCTACGAGCAGTACTTC. Its translation is CASRLGQKSYEQYF.

The chain combines TRBV4-2 with TRBJ2-2; TRBD2 matches 10 bases. With V trimmed by 4 bases and J by 7 bases, 12 bases remained unmatched. The CDR3 extends over 17 amino acids. Germline values: CDR1 LGHNA, CDR2 YNFKEQ. CDR3 nucleotides: TGTGCCAGCAGCCCCGGACTAGCGGAGCTATCAGGCGGGGAGCTGTTTTTT. Residues: CASSPGLAELSGGELFF.

The chain combines TRBV10-3 with TRBJ2-7, with 7 bases matching TRBD2. The CDR3 is 14 residues long. CDR1 ENHRY and CDR2 SYGVKD come from the germline V gene. V was clipped by 0 bases and J by 1 base; unmatched bases: 0. The chain's CDR3 is CAISESAGSYEQYF. CDR3 coding DNA: TGTGCCATCAGTGAGTCAGCGGGATCCTACGAGCAGTACTTC.

The V gene is TRBV6-1, the J gene TRBJ2-7; 12 nucleotides match TRBD1. Unmatched junction bases numbered 5, after V lost 5 bases and J lost 6 bases. The CDR3 has 14 amino acids. Germline V gives CDR1 MNHNS, CDR2 SASEGT. The CDR3 region has the DNA TGTGCCAGCAGTTCCGGGACAGGGGGCATCGAGCAGTACTTC. This translates into CASSSGTGGIEQYF.